This TCR beta chain was identified in a study of blood T cell repertoires in COVID-19. Overall study context: Spain, Italy and the United States supplied samples that represented acute and convalescent COVID-19.

The CDR3 extends over 14 amino acids. Trimming left V 5 bases short and J 6 bases short, with 14 bases between. CDR1 and CDR2 from the germline V gene are SGHVS and FNYEAQ. In the study's own analysis: Estimation of nucleated cell counts was performed using reference gene primer amplification. TCRdb keeps only in-frame clones here, not all; method: immunoSEQ multiplex PCR. D and trimming come from the DNA, and the V and J calls and clone size come from that table. This table holds under 300,000 clones, roughly 87% found once. Sequenced input: PBMCs or T cells enriched from blood (not recorded which). The origin of this receptor is a woman aged 30 to 39 with acute COVID-19. The chain uses TRBV7-6 and TRBJ1-5; tentative D call: TRBD1 (6 bases). This CDR3 reads CASSRDRLGQPQHF. As DNA, the CDR3 is TGTGCCAGCAGCCGAGACAGGTTAGGTCAGCCCCAGCATTTT.